The 8 T cell receptor beta chains presented below share a single source sample, sequenced in a study of T-cell memory formation after mild COVID-19. TCRdb itself ran the 5' RACE reads through MiXCR, one entry per CDR3 protein. The sample includes around 250,000 distinct CDR3 sequences, around 10% seen only once; the top ten take more than 20%. Sequencing input: PBMCs or a T cell subset sorted from them (not recorded which). Receptor source: a man aged 18 to 29 who had mild COVID-19 (a few samples of this study predate the infection). Cell type and time point are not known.

This clonotype was detected a few times. This chain links TRBV6-1 with TRBJ1-1; a weak D match, TRBD1 (5 bases). V was pared by 3 bases and J by 5 bases, with 13 bases between. In germline, CDR1 is MNHNS, CDR2 SASEGT. The CDR3 is made up of 14 amino acids. The CDR3 sequence is CASSEQGSITEAFF. The CDR3, as DNA: TGTGCCAGCAGTGAGCAGGGCTCGATTACTGAAGCTTTCTTT.

V usage is TRBV5-1 and J usage is TRBJ2-1; 8 bases line up with TRBD2. Germline V CDR1 and CDR2: SGHRS, YFSETQ. The CDR3 runs 15 residues. V lost 3 bases and J lost 9; bases outside the gene matches: 11. The CDR3 sequence is CASSSGAGEGVEQFF. CDR3 in DNA: TGCGCCAGCAGCTCGGGAGCGGGGGAAGGGGTTGAGCAGTTCTTC. The full variable domain, completed using reference TRBV5-1 and TRBJ2-1, is KAGVTQTPRYLIKTRGQQVTLSCSPISGHRSVSWYQQTPGQGLQFLFEYFSETQRNKGNFPGRFSGRQFSNSRSEMNVSTLELGDSALYLCASSSGAGEGVEQFFGPGTRLTVL.

This clonotype showed up many times. The chain employs TRBV6-2 or TRBV6-3 and TRBJ2-1; D might be TRBD1 (5 bases). The CDR3 consists of 13 residues. Germline CDR1 reads MNHEY; CDR2 reads SVGEGT. Trimming took 2 bases from V and 5 from J, leaving 7 bases between them. This CDR3 reads CASSYGAHNEQFF. As DNA, the CDR3 is TGTGCCAGCAGTTACGGGGCTCACAATGAGCAGTTCTTC.

This chain connects TRBV29-1 to TRBJ2-2; D could derive from TRBD1 or TRBD2 (5 bases each). In germline, CDR1 is SQVTM, CDR2 ANQGSEA. The CDR3 loop spans 14 amino acids. The V end was cut by 6 bases, the J end by 5 bases, with 16 bases between. The CDR3, as DNA: TGCAGCGTGAGGGGCCTAGAGACGACCGGGGAGCTGTTTTTT. Protein: CSVRGLETTGELFF.

The rearrangement links TRBV30 to TRBJ2-7; D remains ambiguous. Germline CDR1 is GTSNPN and CDR2 is SVGIG (reference sequence). The V end lost 4 bases, the J end lost 6 bases, and 10 bases lay between the germline ends. CDR3 length: 11 residues. CDR3 in DNA: TGTGCCTGGAATGGGGTGGGCGAGCAGTACTTC. It specifies CAWNGVGEQYF.

The J gene is TRBJ2-7, the V gene TRBV7-9; D possibly corresponds to TRBD1 (5 bases). Trimming cost V 2 bases and J 0 bases, with 14 bases left between them. The CDR3 is 16 residues long. Germline V gives CDR1 SEHNR, CDR2 FQNEAQ (reference sequence). CDR3 in DNA: TGTGCCAGCAGCTTATCGGGCAGGGTGAGCTCCTACGAGCAGTACTTC. Translating it yields CASSLSGRVSSYEQYF.

The gene calls are TRBV7-3 and TRBJ1-6; the D gene is possibly TRBD1 (6 bases). Germline CDR1 is SGHTA and CDR2 is FQGTGA. Trimming left V 5 bases short and J 4 bases short, with 12 bases between. There are 15 residues in the CDR3. The CDR3 here is CASSVSGQYNSPLHF. The DNA for the CDR3 is TGTGCCAGCAGCGTATCCGGACAGTATAATTCACCCCTCCACTTT.

This clonotype was found many times. The chain has TRBV12-3 or TRBV12-4 and TRBJ2-7; D perhaps matches TRBD2 (6 bases). This CDR3 has 14 amino acids. The germline V and J ends were trimmed by 6 bases and 4 bases, with 16 bases remaining between them. This CDR3 is CASSGTVGTYEQYF. The CDR3 nucleotides are TGTGCCAGCAGCGGGACTGTCGGTACTTACGAGCAGTACTTC.